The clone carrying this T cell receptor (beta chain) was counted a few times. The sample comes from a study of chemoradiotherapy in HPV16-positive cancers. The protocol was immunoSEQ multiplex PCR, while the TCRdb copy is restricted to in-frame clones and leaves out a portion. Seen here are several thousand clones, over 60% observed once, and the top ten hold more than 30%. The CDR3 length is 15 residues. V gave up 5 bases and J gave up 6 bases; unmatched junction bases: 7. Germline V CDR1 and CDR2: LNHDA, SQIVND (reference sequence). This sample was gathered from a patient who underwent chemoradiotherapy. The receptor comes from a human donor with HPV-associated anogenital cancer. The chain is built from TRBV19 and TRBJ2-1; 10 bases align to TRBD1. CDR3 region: CASSSSGTGVNEQFF. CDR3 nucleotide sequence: TGTGCCAGTAGTTCCTCCGGGACAGGGGTCAATGAGCAGTTCTTC.